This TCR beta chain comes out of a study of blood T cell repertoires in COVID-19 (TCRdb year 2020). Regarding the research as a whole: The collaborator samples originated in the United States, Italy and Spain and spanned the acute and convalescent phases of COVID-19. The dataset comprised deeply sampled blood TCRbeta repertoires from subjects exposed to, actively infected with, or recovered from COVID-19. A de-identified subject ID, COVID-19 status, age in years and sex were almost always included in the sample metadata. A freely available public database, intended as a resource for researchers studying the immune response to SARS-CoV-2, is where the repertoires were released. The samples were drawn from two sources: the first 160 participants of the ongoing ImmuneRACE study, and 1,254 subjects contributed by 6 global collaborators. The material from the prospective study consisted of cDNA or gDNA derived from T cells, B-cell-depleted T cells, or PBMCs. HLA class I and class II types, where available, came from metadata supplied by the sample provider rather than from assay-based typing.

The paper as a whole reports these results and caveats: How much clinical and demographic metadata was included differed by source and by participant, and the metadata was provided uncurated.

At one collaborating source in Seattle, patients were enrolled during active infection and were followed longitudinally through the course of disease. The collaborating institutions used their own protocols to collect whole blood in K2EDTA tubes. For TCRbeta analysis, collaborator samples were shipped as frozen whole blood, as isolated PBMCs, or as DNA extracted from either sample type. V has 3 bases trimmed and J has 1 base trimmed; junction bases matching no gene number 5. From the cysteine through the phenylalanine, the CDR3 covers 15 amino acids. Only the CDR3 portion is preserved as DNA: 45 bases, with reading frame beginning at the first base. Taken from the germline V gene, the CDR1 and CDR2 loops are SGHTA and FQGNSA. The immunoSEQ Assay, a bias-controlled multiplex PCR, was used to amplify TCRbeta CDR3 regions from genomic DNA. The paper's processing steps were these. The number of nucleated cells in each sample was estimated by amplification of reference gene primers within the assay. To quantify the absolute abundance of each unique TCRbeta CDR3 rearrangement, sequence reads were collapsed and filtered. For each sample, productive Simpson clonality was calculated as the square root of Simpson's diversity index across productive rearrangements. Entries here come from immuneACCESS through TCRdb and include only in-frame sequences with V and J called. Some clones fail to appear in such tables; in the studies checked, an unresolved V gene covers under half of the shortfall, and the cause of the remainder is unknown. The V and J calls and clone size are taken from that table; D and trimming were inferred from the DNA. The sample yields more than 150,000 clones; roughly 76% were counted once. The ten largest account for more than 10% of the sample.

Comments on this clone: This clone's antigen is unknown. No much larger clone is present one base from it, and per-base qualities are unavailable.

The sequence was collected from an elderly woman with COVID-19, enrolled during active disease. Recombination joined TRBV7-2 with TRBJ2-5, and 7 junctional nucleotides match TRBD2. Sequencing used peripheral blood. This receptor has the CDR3 CASSFIGGGQETQYF. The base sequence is TGTGCCAGCAGCTTTATTGGGGGGGGCCAAGAGACCCAGTACTTC.